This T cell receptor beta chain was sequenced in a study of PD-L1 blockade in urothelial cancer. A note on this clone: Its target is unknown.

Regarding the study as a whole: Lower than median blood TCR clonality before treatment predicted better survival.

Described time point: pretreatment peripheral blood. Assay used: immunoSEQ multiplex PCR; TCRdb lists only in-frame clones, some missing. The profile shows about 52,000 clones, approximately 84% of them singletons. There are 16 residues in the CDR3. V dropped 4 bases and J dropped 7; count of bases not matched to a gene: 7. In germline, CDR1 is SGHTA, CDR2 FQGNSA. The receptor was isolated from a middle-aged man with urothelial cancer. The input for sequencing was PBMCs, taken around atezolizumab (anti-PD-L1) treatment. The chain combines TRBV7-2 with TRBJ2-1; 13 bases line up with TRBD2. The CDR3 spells CASSSAGTSGVNEQFF. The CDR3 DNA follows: TGTGCCAGCAGCTCGGCCGGGACTAGCGGGGTGAATGAGCAGTTCTTC.